These 7 T cell receptor beta chains were sequenced from one sample in a study of OX40 agonist ivuxolimab in advanced cancers. The repertoire was sequenced with immunoSEQ multiplex PCR; TCRdb's copy has only in-frame clones and lacks some. The table lists some 86,000 clones, about 85% of them singletons. Material: CD4+ or CD8+ T cells sorted from blood, obtained in a trial of the OX40 agonist ivuxolimab. All receptors come from an adult with an advanced solid tumor such as melanoma, head and neck, liver or kidney cancer.

CDR3 residues: CASSFGGGNEQFF. CDR3 coding DNA: TGTGCCAGCAGTTTTGGGGGCGGCAATGAGCAGTTCTTC. V gene TRBV28 combines with J gene TRBJ2-1; possibly TRBD1 for D (6 bases). This CDR3 is built from 13 residues. Between the trimmed V and J ends, which lost 3 bases and 6 bases, there was a span of 9 bases. CDR1 and CDR2 from the germline V gene are MDHEN and SYDVKM.

The chain has TRBV28 and TRBJ1-1; 7 bases align to TRBD1. Per the germline V gene, CDR1 is MDHEN and CDR2 is SYDVKM. The CDR3 spans 13 residues. V lost 10 bases, J lost 5 bases, and 10 bases stayed unmatched. The CDR3 DNA sequence: TGTGCCACCTTAGACAGGGTGAGGACTGAAGCTTTCTTT. Translated, it gives CATLDRVRTEAFF.

This chain uses TRBV5-6 with TRBJ2-5; D is undetermined. Trimming removed 2 bases at V and 0 bases at J, with 5 bases between. Germline V gene data show CDR1 as SGHDT and CDR2 as YYEEEE. The CDR3 spans 13 residues. The CDR3 bases are TGTGCCAGCAGCTTAACCGACCAAGAGACCCAGTACTTC. Amino acid sequence: CASSLTDQETQYF. Drawing the rest from reference TRBV5-6 and TRBJ2-5, the complete variable domain is DAGVTQSPTHLIKTRGQQVTLRCSPKSGHDTVSWYQQALGQGPQFIFQYYEEEERQRGNFPDRFSGHQFPNYSSELNVNALLLGDSALYLCASSLTDQETQYFGPGTRLLVL.

This chain uses TRBV30 with TRBJ1-1; tentatively, D is TRBD1 (6 bases). This CDR3 comprises 13 residues. With 3 bases removed from V and 6 bases from J, the gap between germline ends came to 14 bases. The germline gives CDR1 GTSNPN, CDR2 SVGIG (reference sequence). The DNA of the CDR3 is TGTGCCTGGAGCCAGGGGCTCGGCCCTGAAGCTTTCTTT. Translated, it gives CAWSQGLGPEAFF.

The rearrangement links TRBV7-9 to TRBJ2-7; no reliable D call. The CDR3 extends over 14 amino acids. The germline V and J ends were trimmed by 5 bases and 0 bases, with 11 bases remaining between them. CDR1 is SEHNR and CDR2 is FQNEAQ in the germline V gene (reference sequence). The CDR3 loop reads CASSAGPNSYEQYF. The CDR3 DNA sequence: TGTGCCAGCAGCGCCGGGCCTAACTCCTACGAGCAGTACTTC.

The chain has TRBV19 and TRBJ2-7, with D perhaps TRBD2 (6 bases). Trimming removed 8 bases at V and 3 bases at J, with 17 bases between. The CDR3 runs 14 residues. The germline V gene encodes CDR1 LNHDA and CDR2 SQIVND (reference sequence). The CDR3 DNA follows: TGTGCCAGTGCTCCGGGCCGGGGGATCTACGAGCAGTACTTC. As protein: CASAPGRGIYEQYF.

V usage is TRBV30 and J usage is TRBJ2-1; tentatively, D is TRBD2 (5 bases). The CDR3 loop spans 12 amino acids. Trimming shortened V by 1 base and J by 7 bases, and 8 bases separated the two germline ends. Per germline, CDR1 GTSNPN and CDR2 SVGIG (reference sequence). The CDR3 DNA is TGTGCCTGGAGTGCAGCGGCTAATGAGCAGTTCTTC. It yields the protein CAWSAAANEQFF.